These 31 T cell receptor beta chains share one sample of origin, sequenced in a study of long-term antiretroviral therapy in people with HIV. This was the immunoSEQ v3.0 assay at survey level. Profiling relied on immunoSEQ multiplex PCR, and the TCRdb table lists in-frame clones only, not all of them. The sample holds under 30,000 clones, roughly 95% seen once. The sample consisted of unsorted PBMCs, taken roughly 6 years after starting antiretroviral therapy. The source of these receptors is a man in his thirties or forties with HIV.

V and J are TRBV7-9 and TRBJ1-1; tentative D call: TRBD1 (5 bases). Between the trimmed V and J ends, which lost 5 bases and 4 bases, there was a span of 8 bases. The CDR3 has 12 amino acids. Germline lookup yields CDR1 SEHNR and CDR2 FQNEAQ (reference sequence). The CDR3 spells CASSRGGTEAFF. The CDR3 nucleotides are TGTGCCAGCAGCCGCGGGGGCACTGAAGCTTTCTTT.

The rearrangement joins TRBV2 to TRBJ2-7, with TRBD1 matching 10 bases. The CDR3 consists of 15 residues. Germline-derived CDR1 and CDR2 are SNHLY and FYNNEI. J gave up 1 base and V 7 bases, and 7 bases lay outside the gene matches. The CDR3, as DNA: TGTGCCAGCACCGAGCCGGGACAGGGGTCCTACGAGCAGTACTTC. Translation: CASTEPGQGSYEQYF.

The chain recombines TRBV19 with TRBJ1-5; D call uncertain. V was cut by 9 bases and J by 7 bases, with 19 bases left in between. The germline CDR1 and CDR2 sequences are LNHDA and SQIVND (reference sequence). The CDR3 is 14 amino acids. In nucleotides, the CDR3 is TGTGCCAGCAGTCGTACGGCTTCTCTCCAGCCCCAGCATTTT. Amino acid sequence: CASSRTASLQPQHF. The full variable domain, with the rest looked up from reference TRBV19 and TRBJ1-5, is DGGITQSPKYLFRKEGQNVTLSCEQNLNHDAMYWYRQDPGQGLRLIYYSQIVNDFQKGDIAEGYSVSREKKESFPLTVTSAQKNPTAFYLCASSRTASLQPQHFGDGTRLSIL.

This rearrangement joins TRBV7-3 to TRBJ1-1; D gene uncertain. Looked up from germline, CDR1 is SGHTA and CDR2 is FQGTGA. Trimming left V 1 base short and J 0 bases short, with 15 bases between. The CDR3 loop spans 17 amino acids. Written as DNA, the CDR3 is TGTGCCAGCAGCTTAAAAGGCCGATCAGAGGTGAACACTGAAGCTTTCTTT. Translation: CASSLKGRSEVNTEAFF.

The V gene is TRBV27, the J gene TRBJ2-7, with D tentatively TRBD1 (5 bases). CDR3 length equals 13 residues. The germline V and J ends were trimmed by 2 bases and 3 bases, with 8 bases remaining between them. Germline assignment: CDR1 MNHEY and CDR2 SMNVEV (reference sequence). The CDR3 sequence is CASSLQGGYEQYF. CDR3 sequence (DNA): TGTGCCAGCAGTTTACAGGGCGGCTACGAGCAGTACTTC.

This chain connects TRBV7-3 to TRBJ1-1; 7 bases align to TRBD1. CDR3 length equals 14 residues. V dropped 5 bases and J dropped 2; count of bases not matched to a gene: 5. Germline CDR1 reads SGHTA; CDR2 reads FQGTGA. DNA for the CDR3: TGTGCCAGCAGCGACGGACAGGTAAACACTGAAGCTTTCTTT. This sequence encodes CASSDGQVNTEAFF. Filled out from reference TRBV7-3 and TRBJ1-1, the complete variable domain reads GAGVSQTPSNKVTEKGKYVELRCDPISGHTALYWYRQSLGQGPEFLIYFQGTGAADDSGLPNDRFFAVRPEGSVSTLKIQRTERGDSAVYLCASSDGQVNTEAFFGQGTRLTVV.

CDR3 loop: CASSPDRGRLNEKLFF. The CDR3 DNA reads TGTGCCAGCAGCCCGGATAGGGGCAGACTTAATGAAAAACTGTTTTTT. The genes are TRBV7-8 and TRBJ1-4; tentatively, D is TRBD1 (5 bases). V was shortened by 5 bases and J by 4 bases, with 17 bases between the two germline ends. The CDR3 has 16 amino acids. Germline values: CDR1 SGHVS, CDR2 FQNEAQ. Combining the CDR3 with reference TRBV7-8 and TRBJ1-4 gives the whole variable domain GAGVSQSPRYKVAKRGQDVALRCDPISGHVSLFWYQQALGQGPEFLTYFQNEAQLDKSGLPSDRFFAERPEGSVSTLKIQRTQQEDSAVYLCASSPDRGRLNEKLFFGSGTQLSVL.

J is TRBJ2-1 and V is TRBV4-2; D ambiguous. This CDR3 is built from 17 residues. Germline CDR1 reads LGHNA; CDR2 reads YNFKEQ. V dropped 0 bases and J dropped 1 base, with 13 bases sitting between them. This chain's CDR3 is CASSQDDQRLSYNEQFF. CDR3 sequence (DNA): TGTGCCAGCAGCCAAGATGACCAGCGCCTGTCCTACAATGAGCAGTTCTTC.

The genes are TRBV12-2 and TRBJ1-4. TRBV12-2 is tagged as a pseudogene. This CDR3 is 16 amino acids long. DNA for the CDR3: TGTGCAAGTCGCTTATTTTTGGATAGGTCCGATGAAAAACTGTTTTTT. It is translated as CASRLFLDRSDEKLFF.

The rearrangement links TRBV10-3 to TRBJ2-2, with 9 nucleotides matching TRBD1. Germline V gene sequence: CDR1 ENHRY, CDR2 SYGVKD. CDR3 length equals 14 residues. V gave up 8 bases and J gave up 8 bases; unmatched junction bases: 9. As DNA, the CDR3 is TGTGCCATCGAAGAAGGACAGGGGATGGGGGAGCTGTTTTTT. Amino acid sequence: CAIEEGQGMGELFF.

The CDR3 loop reads CAWSGGNGGTEAFF. The DNA for the CDR3 is TGTGCCTGGAGTGGAGGCAACGGGGGGACTGAAGCTTTCTTT. The V call is TRBV30, the J call TRBJ1-1; D may be TRBD1 (5 bases). Germline CDR1 and CDR2: GTSNPN and SVGIG (reference sequence). Between the trimmed V and J ends, which lost 1 base and 5 bases, there was a span of 14 bases. The CDR3 has 14 residues.

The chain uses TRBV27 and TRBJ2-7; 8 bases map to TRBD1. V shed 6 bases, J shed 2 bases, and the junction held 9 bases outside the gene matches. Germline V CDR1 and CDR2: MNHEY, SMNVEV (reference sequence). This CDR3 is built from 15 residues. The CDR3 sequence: CASSRRRTGPYEQYF. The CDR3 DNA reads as TGTGCCAGCAGCCGCCGCAGGACAGGGCCCTACGAGCAGTACTTC.

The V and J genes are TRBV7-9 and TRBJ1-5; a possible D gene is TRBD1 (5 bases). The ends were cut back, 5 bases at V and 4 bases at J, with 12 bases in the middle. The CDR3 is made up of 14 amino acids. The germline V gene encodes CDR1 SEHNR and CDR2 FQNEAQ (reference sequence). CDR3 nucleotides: TGTGCCAGCAGCCCAGACGGGGGAAATCAGCCCCAGCATTTT. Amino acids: CASSPDGGNQPQHF.

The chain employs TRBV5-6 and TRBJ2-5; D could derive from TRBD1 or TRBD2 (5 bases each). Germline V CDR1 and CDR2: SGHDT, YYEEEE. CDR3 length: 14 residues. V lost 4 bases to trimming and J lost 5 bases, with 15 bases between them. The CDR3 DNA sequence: TGTGCCAGCAGCGTAAGTCACGGGGCTGAGACCCAGTACTTC. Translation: CASSVSHGAETQYF.

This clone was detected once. CDR3 region: CASSLGAGSETQYF. Written as DNA, the CDR3 is TGTGCCAGCAGCTTAGGGGCAGGGTCAGAGACCCAGTACTTC. J is TRBJ2-5 and V is TRBV7-3; TRBD1 is a possible D gene (5 bases). CDR1 is SGHTA and CDR2 is FQGTGA in the germline V gene. Trimming removed 2 bases at V and 4 bases at J, with 11 bases between. This CDR3 has 14 residues.

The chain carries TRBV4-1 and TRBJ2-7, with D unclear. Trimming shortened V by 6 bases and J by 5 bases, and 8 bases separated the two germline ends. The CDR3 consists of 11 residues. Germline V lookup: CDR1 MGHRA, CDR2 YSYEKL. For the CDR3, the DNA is TGCGCCAGCAGTTTTCGTGACGAGCAGTACTTC. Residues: CASSFRDEQYF.

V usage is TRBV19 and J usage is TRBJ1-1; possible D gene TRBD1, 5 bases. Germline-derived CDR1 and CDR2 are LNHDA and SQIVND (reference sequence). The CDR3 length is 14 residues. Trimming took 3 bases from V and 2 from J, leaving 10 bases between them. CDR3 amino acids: CASSIRGLNTEAFF. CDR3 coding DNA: TGTGCCAGTAGTATCCGGGGCCTCAACACTGAAGCTTTCTTT.

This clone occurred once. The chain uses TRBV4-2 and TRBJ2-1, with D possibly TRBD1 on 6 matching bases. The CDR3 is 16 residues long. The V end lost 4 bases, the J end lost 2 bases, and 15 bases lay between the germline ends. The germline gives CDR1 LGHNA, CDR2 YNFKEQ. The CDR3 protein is CASSLQSGAPYNEQFF. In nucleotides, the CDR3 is TGTGCCAGCAGCCTACAGTCAGGGGCCCCCTACAATGAGCAGTTCTTC.

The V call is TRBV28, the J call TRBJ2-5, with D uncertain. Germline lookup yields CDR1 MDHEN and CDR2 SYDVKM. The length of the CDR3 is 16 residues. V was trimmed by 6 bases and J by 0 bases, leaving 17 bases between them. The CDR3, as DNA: TGTGCCAGCAGCCTGATCCGGCACAGCAACCAAGAGACCCAGTACTTC. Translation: CASSLIRHSNQETQYF.

The CDR3 DNA reads TGTGCCAGCAGTTCCTCCCCGGGATACGAGCAGTACTTC. Translating it yields CASSSSPGYEQYF. This chain connects TRBV7-2 to TRBJ2-7; D is perhaps TRBD2 (5 bases). In germline, CDR1 is SGHTA, CDR2 FQGNSA. V was pared by 6 bases and J by 4 bases, with 13 bases between. This CDR3 is built from 13 residues.

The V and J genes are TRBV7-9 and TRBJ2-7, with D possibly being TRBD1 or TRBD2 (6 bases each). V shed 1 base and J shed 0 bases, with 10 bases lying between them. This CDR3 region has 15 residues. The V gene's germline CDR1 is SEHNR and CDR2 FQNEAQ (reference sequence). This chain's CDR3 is CASSLEGGFSYEQYF. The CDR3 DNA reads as TGTGCCAGCAGCTTAGAGGGGGGTTTCTCCTACGAGCAGTACTTC.

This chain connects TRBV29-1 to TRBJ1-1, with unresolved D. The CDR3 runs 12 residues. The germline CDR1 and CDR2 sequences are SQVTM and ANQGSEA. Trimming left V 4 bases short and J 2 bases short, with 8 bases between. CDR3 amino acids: CSVGRINTEAFF. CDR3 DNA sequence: TGCAGCGTTGGACGGATTAACACTGAAGCTTTCTTT.

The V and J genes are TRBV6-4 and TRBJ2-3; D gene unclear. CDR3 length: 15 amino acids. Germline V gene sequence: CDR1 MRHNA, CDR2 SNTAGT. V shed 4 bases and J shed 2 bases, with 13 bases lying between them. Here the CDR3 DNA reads TGTGCCAGCAGTGTAGCTGACTCACCCACAGATACGCAGTATTTT. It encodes CASSVADSPTDTQYF.

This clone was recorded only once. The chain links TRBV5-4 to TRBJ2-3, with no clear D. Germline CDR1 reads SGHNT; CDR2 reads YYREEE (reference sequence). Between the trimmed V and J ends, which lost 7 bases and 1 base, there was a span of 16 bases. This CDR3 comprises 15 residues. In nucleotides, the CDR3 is TGTGCCAGCCGATCGGCCGGAGACGGCACAGATACGCAGTATTTT. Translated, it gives CASRSAGDGTDTQYF.

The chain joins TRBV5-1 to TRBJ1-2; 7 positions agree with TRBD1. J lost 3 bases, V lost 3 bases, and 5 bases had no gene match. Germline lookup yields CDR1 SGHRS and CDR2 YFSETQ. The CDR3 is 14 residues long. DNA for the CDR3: TGCGCCAGCAGCTCAACAGGGGTGGACTATGGCTACACCTTC. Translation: CASSSTGVDYGYTF.

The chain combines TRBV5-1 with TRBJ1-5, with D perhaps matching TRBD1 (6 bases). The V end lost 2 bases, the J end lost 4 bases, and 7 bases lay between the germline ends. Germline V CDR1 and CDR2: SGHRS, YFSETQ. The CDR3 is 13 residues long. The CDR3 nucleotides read TGCGCCAGCAGCTTACAGGGAAATCAGCCCCAGCATTTT. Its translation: CASSLQGNQPQHF.

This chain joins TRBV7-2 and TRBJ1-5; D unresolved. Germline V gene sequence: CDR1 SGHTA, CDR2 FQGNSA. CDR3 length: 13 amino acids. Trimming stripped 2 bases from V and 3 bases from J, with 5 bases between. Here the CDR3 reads CASSLHPNQPQHF. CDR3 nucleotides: TGTGCCAGCAGCTTACACCCCAATCAGCCCCAGCATTTT.

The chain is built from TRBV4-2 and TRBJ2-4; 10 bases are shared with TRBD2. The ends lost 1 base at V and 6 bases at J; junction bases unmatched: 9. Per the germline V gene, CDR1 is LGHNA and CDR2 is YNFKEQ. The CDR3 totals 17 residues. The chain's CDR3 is CASSQGPSGGGGNIQYF. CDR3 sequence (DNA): TGTGCCAGCAGCCAAGGGCCTAGCGGGGGCGGGGGAAACATTCAGTACTTC.

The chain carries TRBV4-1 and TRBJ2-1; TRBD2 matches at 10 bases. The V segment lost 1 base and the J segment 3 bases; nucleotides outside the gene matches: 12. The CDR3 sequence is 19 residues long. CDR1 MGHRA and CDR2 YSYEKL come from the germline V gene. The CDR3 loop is CASSQGLAGDDEIYNEQFF. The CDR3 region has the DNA TGCGCCAGCAGCCAAGGTCTAGCGGGGGATGATGAAATCTACAATGAGCAGTTCTTC.

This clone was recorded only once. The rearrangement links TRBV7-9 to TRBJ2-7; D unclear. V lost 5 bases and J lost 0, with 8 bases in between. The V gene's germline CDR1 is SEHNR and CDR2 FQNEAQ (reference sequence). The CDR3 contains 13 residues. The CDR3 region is CASSPPGSYEQYF. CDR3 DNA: TGTGCCAGCAGCCCCCCCGGCTCCTACGAGCAGTACTTC.

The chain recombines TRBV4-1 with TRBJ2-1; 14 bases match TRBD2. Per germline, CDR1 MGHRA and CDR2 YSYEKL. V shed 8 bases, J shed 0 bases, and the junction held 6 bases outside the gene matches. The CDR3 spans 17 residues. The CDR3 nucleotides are TGCGCCAGCGGCGGGACTAGCGGGAGAGGCTCCTACAATGAGCAGTTCTTC. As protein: CASGGTSGRGSYNEQFF.